This T cell receptor beta chain was captured by sequencing in a study of spatial heterogeneity in lung cancer (dated by TCRdb to about 2019). As for the study more broadly: Donors were around 71 patients with early-stage, untreated non-small cell lung cancer from the lung TRACERx cohort. Follow-up PBMC samples were sequenced whenever available, and the median time to follow-up was approximately two years after resection. In the raw uncorrected reads, each unique combination of TCR and UMI appeared on average more than ten times. At surgery, both alpha and beta chains were TCR-sequenced in about 200 tumor regions, fewer than 65 matched nontumor lung samples and some 58 PBMC samples. Nonsynonymous mutation counts, determined by whole-exome sequencing of tumor tissue, were related to TCR repertoire features. More beta-chain than alpha-chain transcripts were consistently detected, likely reflecting higher beta-chain transcript abundance. In non-small cell lung cancer, the study made a quantitative comparison of TCR alpha and beta repertoires among multiple tumor regions, matched nontumor lung and blood.

The intended sense of this specimen's time point label: blood at routine non-recurrence follow-up after resection. Whole RNA extracted from tumor and nontumor lung tissue, or from cryopreserved PBMC samples, was used for TCR sequencing without cell sorting. Only patients for whom sufficient RNA was available from at least two tumor regions were selected for TCR sequencing. From a lookup of the germline V gene (reference sequence), CDR1 and CDR2 are LGHDT and YNNKEL. V is reduced by 2 bases and J by 5 bases, leaving a spacing of 8 bases between them. Including the terminal cysteine and phenylalanine, the CDR3 comprises 13 residues. This entry keeps only the CDR3 DNA: 39 bases, framed from base 1. This clonotype was seen a few times. The specificity of this receptor is unknown. The input lacks base qualities; no much larger clone sits a single base away. The study at large found these results: Comparisons of baseline and follow-up blood repertoires included only around 13 patients. Confirming at a functional level the hypothesis that regional TCRs recognize regional mutations was considered to require additional single-cell paired TCR alpha and beta sequencing. Ubiquitous expanded tumor TCRs showed up in blood more often at tumor resection than at routine follow-up.

Libraries were made using 5' RACE. The listed sequencing device is NextSeq 500. The TCR library protocol attached a unique molecular identifier to each TCR cDNA molecule to allow correction of PCR and sequencing errors. Concerning the study's data processing: TCR identification, UMI-based error correction and CDR3 extraction were all carried out with Decombinator tools. Expanded TCRs were defined as those above a frequency of 2 per 1,000, corresponding to the top 1% of the tumor frequency distribution. Renyi diversity was calculated using the R vegan package after each repertoire was subsampled 100 times to 5,000 TCRs. CDR3 similarity networks were built from amino acid triplet string-kernel similarity, with CDR3s being connected when pairwise similarity was above 0.82. TCRdb handled the public reads itself, with Q25 trimming in fastp and clone calling in MiXCR, and kept productive beta chains. Rows matching on CDR3 protein sequence are summarized as one entry with the most common DNA and genes. TCRdb, not the authors, supplied the V and J calls. The sample table shows roughly 120,000 distinct CDR3 sequences, and 9% to 15% are seen once. The biggest ten clones account for approximately 17% of the sample.

The material was PBMCs, obtained at follow-up. This receptor was taken from a male donor with early-stage non-small cell lung cancer. The V gene is TRBV3-1 and the J gene is TRBJ2-3; TRBD1 is a weak D gene call, 5 bases matching. The DNA sequence follows: TGTGCCAGCAGCCAACCAGGGATAGATACGCAGTATTTT. It translates to CASSQPGIDTQYF.